One sample yielded the 6 T cell receptor beta chains listed below, sequenced in a study of cytomegalovirus exposure and HLA in healthy donors. Primers: 60 Vbeta forward and 13 Jbeta reverse. Profiling relied on immunoSEQ multiplex PCR, and the TCRdb table lists in-frame clones only, not all of them. The profile shows some 80,000 clones, 75% to 80% of them singletons. Material for sequencing was PBMCs. The receptor source for this set is a middle-aged man in good health and CMV-seronegative.

For the CDR3, the DNA is TGTGCCAGCAGCTCGTCCGGGACAGGGGGAAATTCACCCCTCCACTTT. Translating it yields CASSSSGTGGNSPLHF. This chain uses TRBV7-8 with TRBJ1-6; 11 positions match TRBD1. The trim removed 4 bases at V and 7 bases at J, leaving 6 bases unmatched. The CDR3 contains 16 residues. Germline loops: CDR1 SGHVS, CDR2 FQNEAQ.

This rearrangement joins TRBV28 to TRBJ1-3; TRBD1 agrees at 9 bases. CDR1 and CDR2 (germline): MDHEN, SYDVKM. The CDR3 length is 17 residues. V gave up 5 bases and J gave up 4 bases; unmatched junction bases: 12. Written as DNA, the CDR3 is TGTGCCAGCAGTCACCACAGTAACAGGGGGCCGGGAAACACCATATATTTT. Its protein is CASSHHSNRGPGNTIYF. Full variable domain (outside the CDR3, taken from reference TRBV28 and TRBJ1-3): DVKVTQSSRYLVKRTGEKVFLECVQDMDHENMFWYRQDPGLGLRLIYFSYDVKMKEKGDIPEGYSVSREKKERFSLILESASTNQTSMYLCASSHHSNRGPGNTIYFGEGSWLTVV.

The chain is built from TRBV9 and TRBJ1-2; D remains ambiguous. The CDR3 runs to 12 residues. The V gene's germline CDR1 is SGDLS and CDR2 YYNGEE. V shed 7 bases and J shed 4 bases, with 11 bases lying between them. CDR3 nucleotide sequence: TGTGCCAGCGCTGGGCCGGCCTATGGCTACACCTTC. It encodes CASAGPAYGYTF.

The chain is built from TRBV5-4 and TRBJ2-2, with 10 bases fitting TRBD2. The germline V gene has CDR1 SGHNT and CDR2 YYREEE (reference sequence). The V and J ends lost 4 bases and 3 bases, in that order; junction bases with no gene match: 6. The CDR3 has 16 residues. CDR3 protein: CASSPRLAGDTGELFF. In DNA form, the CDR3 reads TGTGCCAGCAGCCCCCGGCTAGCGGGGGACACCGGGGAGCTGTTTTTT.

The DNA for the CDR3 is TGTGCCAGTGGACAGGGGGCGGTCGGCAATCAGCCCCAGCATTTT. Amino acids: CASGQGAVGNQPQHF. The chain joins TRBV2 to TRBJ1-5; 11 positions agree with TRBD1. Germline assignment: CDR1 SNHLY and CDR2 FYNNEI. This CDR3 is built from 15 residues. The trim removed 9 bases at V and 2 bases at J, leaving 6 bases unmatched.

This clone was seen once. The gene calls are TRBV19 and TRBJ1-5, with 11 nucleotides matching TRBD1. V shed 5 bases and J 4 bases; nucleotides not matched to a gene: 4. The CDR3 length is 15 residues. CDR1 is LNHDA and CDR2 is SQIVND in the germline V gene (reference sequence). The DNA of the CDR3 is TGTGCCAGTAGTTACCGGGACAGGGGGAATCAGCCCCAGCATTTT. Translating it yields CASSYRDRGNQPQHF. The full variable domain, in which reference TRBV19 and TRBJ1-5 provide the parts outside the CDR3, is DGGITQSPKYLFRKEGQNVTLSCEQNLNHDAMYWYRQDPGQGLRLIYYSQIVNDFQKGDIAEGYSVSREKKESFPLTVTSAQKNPTAFYLCASSYRDRGNQPQHFGDGTRLSIL.